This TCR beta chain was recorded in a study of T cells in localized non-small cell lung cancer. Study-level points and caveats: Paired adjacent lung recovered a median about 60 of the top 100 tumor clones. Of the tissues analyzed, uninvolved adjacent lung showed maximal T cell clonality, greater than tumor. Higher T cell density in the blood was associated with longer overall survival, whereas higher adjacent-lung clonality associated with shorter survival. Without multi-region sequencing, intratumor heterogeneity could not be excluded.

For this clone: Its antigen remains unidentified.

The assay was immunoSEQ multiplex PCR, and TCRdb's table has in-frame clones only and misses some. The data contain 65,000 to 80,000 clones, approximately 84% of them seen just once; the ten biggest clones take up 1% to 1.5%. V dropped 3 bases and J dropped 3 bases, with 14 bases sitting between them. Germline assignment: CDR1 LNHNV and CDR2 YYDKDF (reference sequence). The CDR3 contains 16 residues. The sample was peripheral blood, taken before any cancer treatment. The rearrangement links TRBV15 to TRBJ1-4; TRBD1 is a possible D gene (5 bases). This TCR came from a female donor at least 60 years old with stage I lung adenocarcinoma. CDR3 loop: CATSSATGAPNEKLFF. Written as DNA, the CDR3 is TGTGCCACCAGCAGTGCCACCGGGGCCCCTAATGAAAAACTGTTTTTT. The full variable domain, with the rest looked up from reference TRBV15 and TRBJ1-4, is DAMVIQNPRYQVTQFGKPVTLSCSQTLNHNVMYWYQQKSSQAPKLLFHYYDKDFNNEADTPDNFQSRRPNTSFCFLDIRSPGLGDTAMYLCATSSATGAPNEKLFFGSGTQLSVL.